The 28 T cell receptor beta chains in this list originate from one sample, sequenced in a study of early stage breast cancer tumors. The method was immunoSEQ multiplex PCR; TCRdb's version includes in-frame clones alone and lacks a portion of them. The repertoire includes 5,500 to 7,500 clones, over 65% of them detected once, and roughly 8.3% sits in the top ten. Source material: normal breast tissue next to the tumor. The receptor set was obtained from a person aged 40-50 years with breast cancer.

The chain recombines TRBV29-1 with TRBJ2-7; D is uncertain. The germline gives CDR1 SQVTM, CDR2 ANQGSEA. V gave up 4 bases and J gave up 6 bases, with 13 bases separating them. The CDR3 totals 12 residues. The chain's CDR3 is CSVVVGSIEQYF. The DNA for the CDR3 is TGCAGCGTTGTGGTGGGGTCAATCGAGCAGTACTTC.

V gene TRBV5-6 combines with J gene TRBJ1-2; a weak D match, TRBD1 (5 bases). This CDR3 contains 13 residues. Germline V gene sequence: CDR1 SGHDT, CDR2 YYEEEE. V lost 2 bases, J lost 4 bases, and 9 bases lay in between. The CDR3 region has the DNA TGTGCCAGCAGCTTCAGGGCAGGCTATGGCTACACCTTC. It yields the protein CASSFRAGYGYTF.

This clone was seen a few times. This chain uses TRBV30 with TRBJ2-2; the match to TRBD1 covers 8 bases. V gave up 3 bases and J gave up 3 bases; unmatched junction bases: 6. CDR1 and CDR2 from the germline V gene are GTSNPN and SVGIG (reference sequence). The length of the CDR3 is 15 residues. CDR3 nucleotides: TGTGCCTGGAGACTGTCACAGGGGGACACCGGGGAGCTGTTTTTT. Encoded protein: CAWRLSQGDTGELFF. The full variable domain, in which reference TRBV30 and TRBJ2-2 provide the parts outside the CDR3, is SQTIHQWPATLVQPVGSPLSLECTVEGTSNPNLYWYRQAAGRGLQLLFYSVGIGQISSEVPQNLSASRPQDRQFILSSKKLLLSDSGFYLCAWRLSQGDTGELFFGEGSRLTVL.

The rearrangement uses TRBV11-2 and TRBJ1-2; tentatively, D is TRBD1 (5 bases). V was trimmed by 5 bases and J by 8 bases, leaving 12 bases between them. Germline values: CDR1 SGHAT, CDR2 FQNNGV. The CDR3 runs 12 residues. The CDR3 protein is CASSPDGAGYTF. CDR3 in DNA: TGTGCCAGCAGCCCCGACGGGGCAGGCTACACCTTC.

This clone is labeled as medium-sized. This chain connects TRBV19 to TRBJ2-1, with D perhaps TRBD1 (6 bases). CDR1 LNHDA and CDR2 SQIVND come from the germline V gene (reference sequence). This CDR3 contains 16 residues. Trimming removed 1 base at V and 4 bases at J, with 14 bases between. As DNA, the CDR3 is TGTGCCAGTAGTATAGGCAGGGGCCTTCCATACAATGAGCAGTTCTTC. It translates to CASSIGRGLPYNEQFF.

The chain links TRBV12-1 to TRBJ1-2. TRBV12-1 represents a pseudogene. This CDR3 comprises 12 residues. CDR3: CASSFDSDGYTF. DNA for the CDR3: TGTGCCAGCAGCTTTGATTCGGATGGCTACACCTTC.

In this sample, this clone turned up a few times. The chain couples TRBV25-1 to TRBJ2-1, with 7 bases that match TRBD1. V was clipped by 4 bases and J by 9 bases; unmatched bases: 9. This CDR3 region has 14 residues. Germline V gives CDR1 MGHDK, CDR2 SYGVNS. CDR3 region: CASSVHRQGPEQFF. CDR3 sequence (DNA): TGTGCCAGCAGTGTTCACCGACAGGGACCTGAGCAGTTCTTC.

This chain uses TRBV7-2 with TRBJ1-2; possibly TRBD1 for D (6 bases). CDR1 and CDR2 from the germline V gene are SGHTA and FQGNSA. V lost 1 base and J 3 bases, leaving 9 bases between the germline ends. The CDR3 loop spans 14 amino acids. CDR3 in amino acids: CASSLERTDYGYTF. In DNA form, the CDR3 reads TGTGCCAGCAGCTTAGAGAGGACAGACTATGGCTACACCTTC.

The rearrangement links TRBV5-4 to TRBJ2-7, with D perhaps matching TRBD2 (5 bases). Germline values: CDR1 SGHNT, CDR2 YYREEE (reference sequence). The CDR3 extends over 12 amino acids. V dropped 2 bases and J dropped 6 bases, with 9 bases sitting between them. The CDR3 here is CASSLVGGEQYF. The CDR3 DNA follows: TGTGCCAGCAGCTTAGTAGGAGGCGAGCAGTACTTC.

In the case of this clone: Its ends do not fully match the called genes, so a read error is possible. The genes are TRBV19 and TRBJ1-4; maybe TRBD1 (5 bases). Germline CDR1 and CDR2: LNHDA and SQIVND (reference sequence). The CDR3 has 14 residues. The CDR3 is CASRIGVNNEKLFF. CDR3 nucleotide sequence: TGTGCCAGTAGGATAGGGGTCAATAATGAAAAACTGTTTTTT.

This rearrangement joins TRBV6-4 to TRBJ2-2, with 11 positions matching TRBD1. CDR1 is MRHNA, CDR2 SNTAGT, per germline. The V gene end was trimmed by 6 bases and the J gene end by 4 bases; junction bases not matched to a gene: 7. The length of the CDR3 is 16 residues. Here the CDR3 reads CASSHTGTGGTGELFF. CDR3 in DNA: TGTGCCAGCAGCCATACCGGGACAGGGGGCACCGGGGAGCTGTTTTTT.

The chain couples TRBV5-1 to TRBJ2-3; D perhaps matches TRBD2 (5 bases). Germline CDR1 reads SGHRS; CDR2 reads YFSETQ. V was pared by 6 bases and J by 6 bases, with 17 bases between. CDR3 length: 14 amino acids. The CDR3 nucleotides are TGCGCCAGCATGGACTCCTCGCTCAGGGATACGCAGTATTTT. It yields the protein CASMDSSLRDTQYF.

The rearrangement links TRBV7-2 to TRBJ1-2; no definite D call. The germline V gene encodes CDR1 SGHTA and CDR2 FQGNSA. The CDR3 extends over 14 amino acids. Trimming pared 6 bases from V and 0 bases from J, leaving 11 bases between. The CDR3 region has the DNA TGTGCCAGCAGTAAGGCTCAAGCTAACTATGGCTACACCTTC. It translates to CASSKAQANYGYTF. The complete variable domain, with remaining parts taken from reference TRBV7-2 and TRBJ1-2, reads GAGVSQSPSNKVTEKGKDVELRCDPISGHTALYWYRQSLGQGLEFLIYFQGNSAPDKSGLPSDRFSAERTGGSVSTLTIQRTQQEDSAVYLCASSKAQANYGYTFGSGTRLTVV.

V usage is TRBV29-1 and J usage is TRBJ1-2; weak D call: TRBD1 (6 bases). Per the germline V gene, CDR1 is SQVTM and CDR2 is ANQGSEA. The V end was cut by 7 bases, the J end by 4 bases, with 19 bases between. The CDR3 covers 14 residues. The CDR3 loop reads CSGDRRATLYGYTF. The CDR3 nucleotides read TGCAGCGGTGACAGGAGAGCAACTCTCTATGGCTACACCTTC.

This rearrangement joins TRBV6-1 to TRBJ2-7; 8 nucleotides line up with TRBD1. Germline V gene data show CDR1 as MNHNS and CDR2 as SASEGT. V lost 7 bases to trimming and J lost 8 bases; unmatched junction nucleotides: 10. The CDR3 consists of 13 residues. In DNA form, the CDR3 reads TGTGCCAGCATCACGGCAGGGGGCGGAAAGCAGTACTTC. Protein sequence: CASITAGGGKQYF.

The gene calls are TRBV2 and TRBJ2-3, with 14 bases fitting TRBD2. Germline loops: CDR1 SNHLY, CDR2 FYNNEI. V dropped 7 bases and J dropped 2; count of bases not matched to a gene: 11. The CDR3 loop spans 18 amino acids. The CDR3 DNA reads TGTGCCAGCAACGGACTAGCGGGAGGTACCTTAAACACAGATACGCAGTATTTT. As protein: CASNGLAGGTLNTDTQYF.

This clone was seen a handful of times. In nucleotides, the CDR3 is TGTGCCAGCAGTTCCCCCAGTATGGGCACTGAAGCTTTCTTT. As protein: CASSSPSMGTEAFF. The chain carries TRBV6-6 and TRBJ1-1, with D unclear. V lost 4 bases and J lost 4, with 13 bases in between. The CDR3 is 14 amino acids. Germline CDR1 reads MNHNY; CDR2 reads SVGAGI (reference sequence).

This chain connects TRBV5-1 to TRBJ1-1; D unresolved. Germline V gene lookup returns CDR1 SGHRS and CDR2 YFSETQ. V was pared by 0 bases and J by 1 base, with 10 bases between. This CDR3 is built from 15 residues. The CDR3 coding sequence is TGCGCCAGCAGCTTGGACCCCTCATCGAACACTGAAGCTTTCTTT. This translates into CASSLDPSSNTEAFF.

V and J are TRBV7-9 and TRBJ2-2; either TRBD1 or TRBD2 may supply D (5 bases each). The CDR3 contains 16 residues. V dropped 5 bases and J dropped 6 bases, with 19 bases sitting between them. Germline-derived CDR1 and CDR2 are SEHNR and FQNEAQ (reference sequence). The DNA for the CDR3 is TGTGCCAGCAGCCGAGGGGTAATAAGGGGAGCCGGGGAGCTGTTTTTT. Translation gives CASSRGVIRGAGELFF.

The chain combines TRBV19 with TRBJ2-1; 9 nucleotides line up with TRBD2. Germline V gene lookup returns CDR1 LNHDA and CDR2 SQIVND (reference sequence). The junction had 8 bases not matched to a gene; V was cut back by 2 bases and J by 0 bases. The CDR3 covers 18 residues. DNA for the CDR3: TGTGCCAGTAGTATATCCAGCGGGAGGCTAGGCTCCTACAATGAGCAGTTCTTC. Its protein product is CASSISSGRLGSYNEQFF.

The CDR3 sequence is CASSSGQSTDTQYF. CDR3 bases: TGTGCCAGCAGCTCGGGACAGAGCACAGATACGCAGTATTTT. The chain has TRBV5-4 and TRBJ2-3; TRBD1 aligns across 7 bases. CDR1 SGHNT and CDR2 YYREEE come from the germline V gene (reference sequence). CDR3 length equals 14 residues. Trimming removed 3 bases from V and 0 bases from J; junction bases left unmatched: 1.

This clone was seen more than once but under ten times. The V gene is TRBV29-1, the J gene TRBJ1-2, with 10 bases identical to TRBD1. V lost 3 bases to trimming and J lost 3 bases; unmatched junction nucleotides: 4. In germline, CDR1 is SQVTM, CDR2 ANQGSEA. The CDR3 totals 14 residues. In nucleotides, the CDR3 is TGCAGCGTTGACCCGGGGACAGGGGACTATGGCTACACCTTC. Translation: CSVDPGTGDYGYTF.

The chain's CDR3 is CSVGQGPEQYF. The CDR3 bases are TGCAGCGTCGGACAGGGTCCCGAGCAGTACTTC. The chain employs TRBV29-1 and TRBJ2-7; 8 nucleotides line up with TRBD1. The CDR3 totals 11 residues. Germline V gene data show CDR1 as SQVTM and CDR2 as ANQGSEA. The trim removed 6 bases at V and 6 bases at J, leaving 4 bases unmatched.

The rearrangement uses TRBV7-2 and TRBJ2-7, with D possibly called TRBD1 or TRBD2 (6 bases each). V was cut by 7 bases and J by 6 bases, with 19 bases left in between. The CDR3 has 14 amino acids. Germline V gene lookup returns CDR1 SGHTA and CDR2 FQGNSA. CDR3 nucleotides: TGTGCCAGCATGGCAGGGGCGGGGACGGTCGAGCAGTACTTC. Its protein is CASMAGAGTVEQYF.

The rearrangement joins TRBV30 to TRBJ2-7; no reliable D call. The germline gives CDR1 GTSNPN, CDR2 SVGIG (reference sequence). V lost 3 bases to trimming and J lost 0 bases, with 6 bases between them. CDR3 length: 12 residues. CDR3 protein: CAWRMSSYEQYF. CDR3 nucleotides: TGTGCCTGGAGGATGAGCTCCTACGAGCAGTACTTC.

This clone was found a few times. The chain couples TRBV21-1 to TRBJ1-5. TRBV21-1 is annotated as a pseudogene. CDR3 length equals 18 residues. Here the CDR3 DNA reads TGTGCCAGCACCCCCAGGCCCCGCAAGAGGCGCTCCAATCAGCCCCAGCATTTT. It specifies CASTPRPRKRRSNQPQHF.

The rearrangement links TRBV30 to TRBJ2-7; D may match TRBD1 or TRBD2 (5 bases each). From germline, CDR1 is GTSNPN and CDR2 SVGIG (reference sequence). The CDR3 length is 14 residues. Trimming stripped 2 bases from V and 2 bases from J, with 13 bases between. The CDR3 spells CAWSIWDGTYEQYF. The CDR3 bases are TGTGCCTGGAGTATCTGGGACGGTACCTACGAGCAGTACTTC.

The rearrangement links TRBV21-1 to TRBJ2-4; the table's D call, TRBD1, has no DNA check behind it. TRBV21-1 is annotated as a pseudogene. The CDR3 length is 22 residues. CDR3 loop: CASSPRSGTGAERRIAKNIQYF. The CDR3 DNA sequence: TGTGCCAGCAGCCCGCGCTCCGGGACAGGGGCGGAAAGGCGGATAGCCAAAAACATTCAGTACTTC.